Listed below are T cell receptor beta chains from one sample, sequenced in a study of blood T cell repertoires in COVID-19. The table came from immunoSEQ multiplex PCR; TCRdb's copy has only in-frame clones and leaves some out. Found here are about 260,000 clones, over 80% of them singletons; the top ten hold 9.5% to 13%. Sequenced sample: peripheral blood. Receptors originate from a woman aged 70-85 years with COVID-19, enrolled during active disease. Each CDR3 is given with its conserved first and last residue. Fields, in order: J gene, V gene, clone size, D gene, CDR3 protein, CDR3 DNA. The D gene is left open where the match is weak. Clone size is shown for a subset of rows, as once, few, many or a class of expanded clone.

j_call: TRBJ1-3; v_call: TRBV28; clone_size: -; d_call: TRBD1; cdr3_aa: CASSSTGGSGNTIYF; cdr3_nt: TGTGCCAGCAGTTCAACAGGGGGCTCTGGAAACACCATATATTTT
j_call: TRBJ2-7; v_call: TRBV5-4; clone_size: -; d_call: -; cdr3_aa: CASSLARRGGSYEQYF; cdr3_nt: TGTGCCAGCAGCTTGGCCCGAAGAGGTGGCTCCTACGAGCAGTACTTC
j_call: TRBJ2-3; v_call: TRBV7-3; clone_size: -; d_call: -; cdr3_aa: CASSGSLTDTQYF; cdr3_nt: TGTGCCAGCAGCGGTAGTCTAACAGATACGCAGTATTTT
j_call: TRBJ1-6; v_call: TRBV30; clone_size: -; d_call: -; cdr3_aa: CATNPGYNSPLHF; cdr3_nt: TGTGCCACTAACCCGGGCTATAATTCACCCCTCCACTTT
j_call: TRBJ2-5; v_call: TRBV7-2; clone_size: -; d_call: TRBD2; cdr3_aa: CASSVYSGAQETQYF; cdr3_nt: TGTGCCAGCAGCGTGTATAGCGGGGCCCAAGAGACCCAGTACTTC
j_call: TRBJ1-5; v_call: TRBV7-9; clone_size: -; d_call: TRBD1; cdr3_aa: CASSRGQGEWQPQHF; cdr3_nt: TGTGCCAGCAGCCGCGGACAGGGGGAGTGGCAGCCCCAGCATTTT
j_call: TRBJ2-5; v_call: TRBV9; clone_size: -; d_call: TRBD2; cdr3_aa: CASSVGLAGAQETQYF; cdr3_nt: TGTGCCAGCAGCGTAGGACTAGCGGGGGCCCAAGAGACCCAGTACTTC
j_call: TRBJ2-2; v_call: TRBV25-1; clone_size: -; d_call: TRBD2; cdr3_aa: CASSEGYGLAGSGELFF; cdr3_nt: TGTGCCAGCAGTGAGGGATATGGACTAGCGGGATCCGGGGAGCTGTTTTTT
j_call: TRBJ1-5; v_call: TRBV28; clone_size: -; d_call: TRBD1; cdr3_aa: CASTGQGHQPQHF; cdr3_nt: TGTGCCAGCACCGGACAGGGGCATCAGCCCCAGCATTTT
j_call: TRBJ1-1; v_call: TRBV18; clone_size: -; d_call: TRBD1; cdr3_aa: CASSPGTGETEAFF; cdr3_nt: TGTGCCAGCTCACCCGGGACAGGGGAAACTGAAGCTTTCTTT
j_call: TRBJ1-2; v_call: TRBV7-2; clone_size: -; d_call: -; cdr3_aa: CASSLKEGRSYGYTF; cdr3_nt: TGTGCCAGCAGCTTAAAGGAGGGCCGCTCCTATGGCTACACCTTC
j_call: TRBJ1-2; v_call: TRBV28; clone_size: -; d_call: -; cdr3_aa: CASRGGGADYGYTF; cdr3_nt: TGTGCCAGCAGAGGGGGGGGTGCAGATTATGGCTACACCTTC
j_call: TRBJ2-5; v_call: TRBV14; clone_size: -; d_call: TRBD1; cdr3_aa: CASSQPGQGLSQYF; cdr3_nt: TGTGCCAGCAGCCAACCCGGACAGGGGTTGTCCCAGTACTTC
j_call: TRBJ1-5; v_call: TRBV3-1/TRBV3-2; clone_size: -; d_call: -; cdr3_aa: CASSQARQFNQPQHF; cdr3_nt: TGTGCCAGCAGCCAAGCTCGACAGTTCAATCAGCCCCAGCATTTT
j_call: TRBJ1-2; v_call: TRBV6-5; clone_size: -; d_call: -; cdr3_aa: CASRPGHINYGYTF; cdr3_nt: TGTGCCAGCAGGCCGGGACACATCAACTATGGCTACACCTTC
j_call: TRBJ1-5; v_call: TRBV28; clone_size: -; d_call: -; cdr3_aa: CASSDRGQDNQPQHF; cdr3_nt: TGTGCCAGCAGTGACCGGGGACAAGACAATCAGCCCCAGCATTTT
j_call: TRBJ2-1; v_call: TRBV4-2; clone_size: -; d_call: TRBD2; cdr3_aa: CASSPGLAGVGEQFF; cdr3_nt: TGTGCCAGCAGCCCGGGACTAGCGGGAGTGGGCGAGCAGTTCTTC
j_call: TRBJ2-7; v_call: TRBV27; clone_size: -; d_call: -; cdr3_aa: CASSRQPRQWPKGSYEQYF; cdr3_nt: TGTGCCAGCAGTCGACAGCCCCGGCAGTGGCCTAAAGGCTCCTACGAGCAGTACTTC
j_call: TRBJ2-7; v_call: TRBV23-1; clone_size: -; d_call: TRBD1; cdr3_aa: CASSQRGPGQESYEQYF; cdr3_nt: TGCGCCAGCAGTCAAAGAGGACCGGGACAGGAGTCCTACGAGCAGTACTTC
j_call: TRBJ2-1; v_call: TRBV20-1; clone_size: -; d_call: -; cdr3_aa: CSASATRYNEQFF; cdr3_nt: TGCAGTGCTAGTGCGACTAGGTACAATGAGCAGTTCTTC
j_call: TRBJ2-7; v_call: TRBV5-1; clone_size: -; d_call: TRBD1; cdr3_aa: CASSWGTGGVEQYF; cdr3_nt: TGCGCCAGCAGCTGGGGTACAGGGGGCGTCGAGCAGTACTTC
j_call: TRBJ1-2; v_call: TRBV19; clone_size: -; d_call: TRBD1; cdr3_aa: CASSTGTGAGNYGYTF; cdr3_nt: TGTGCCAGTAGTACCGGGACAGGGGCCGGAAACTATGGCTACACCTTC
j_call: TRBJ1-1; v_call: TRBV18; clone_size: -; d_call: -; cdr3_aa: CASTRPAGMNTEAFF; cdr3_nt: TGTGCCAGCACTCGTCCGGCCGGGATGAACACTGAAGCTTTCTTT
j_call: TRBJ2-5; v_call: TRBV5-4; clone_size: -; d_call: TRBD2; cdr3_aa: CASSPTSGKETQYF; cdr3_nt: TGTGCCAGCAGCCCCACTAGCGGGAAGGAGACCCAGTACTTC
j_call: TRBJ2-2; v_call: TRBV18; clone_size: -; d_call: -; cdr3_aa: CASSPRRASGGELFF; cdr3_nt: TGTGCCAGCTCCCCTCGGAGGGCCTCGGGCGGGGAGCTGTTTTTT
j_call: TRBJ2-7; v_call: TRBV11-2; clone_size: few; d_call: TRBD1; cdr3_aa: CASSQGDFYEQYF; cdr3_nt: TGTGCCAGCAGCCAGGGGGATTTCTACGAGCAGTACTTC
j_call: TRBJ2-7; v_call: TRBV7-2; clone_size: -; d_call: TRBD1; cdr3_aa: CASSLASGQTYEQYF; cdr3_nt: TGTGCCAGCAGCTTAGCATCGGGACAGACCTACGAGCAGTACTTC
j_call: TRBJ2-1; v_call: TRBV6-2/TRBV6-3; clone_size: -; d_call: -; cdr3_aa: CASSYSTGGKVAYNEQFF; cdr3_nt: TGTGCCAGCAGTTACTCGACTGGCGGGAAGGTGGCCTACAATGAGCAGTTCTTC
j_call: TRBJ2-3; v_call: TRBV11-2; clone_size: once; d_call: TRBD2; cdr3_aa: CASSFLLAARFDTQYF; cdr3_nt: TGTGCCAGCAGCTTCCTACTAGCGGCCAGGTTTGATACGCAGTATTTT
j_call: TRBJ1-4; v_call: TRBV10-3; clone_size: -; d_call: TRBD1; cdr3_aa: CAISEAGGVREKLFF; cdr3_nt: TGTGCCATCAGTGAGGCAGGGGGCGTACGGGAAAAACTGTTTTTT
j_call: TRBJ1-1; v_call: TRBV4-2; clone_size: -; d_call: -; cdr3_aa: CASSRNRVAEAFF; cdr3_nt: TGTGCCAGCAGCCGGAACAGGGTTGCTGAAGCTTTCTTT
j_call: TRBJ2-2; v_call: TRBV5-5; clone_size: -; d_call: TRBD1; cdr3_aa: CASSPTGTVAGELFF; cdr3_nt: TGTGCCAGCAGCCCGACAGGGACGGTTGCCGGGGAGCTGTTTTTT
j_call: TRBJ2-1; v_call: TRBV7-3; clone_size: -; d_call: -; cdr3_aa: CASSLTGGADWTNEQFF; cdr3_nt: TGTGCCAGCAGCTTAACGGGAGGAGCGGATTGGACCAATGAGCAGTTCTTC
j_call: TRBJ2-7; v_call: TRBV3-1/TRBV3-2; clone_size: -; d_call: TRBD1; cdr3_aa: CASSLGQGYEQYF; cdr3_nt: TGTGCCAGCAGCCTGGGACAGGGCTACGAGCAGTACTTC
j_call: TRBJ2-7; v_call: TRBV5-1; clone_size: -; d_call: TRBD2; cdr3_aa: CASSSRTSDYEQYF; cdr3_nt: TGCGCCAGCAGCTCACGGACTAGCGACTACGAGCAGTACTTC